These 21 T cell receptor beta chains were all obtained from the same sample, sequenced in a study of T cell repertoires in cytomegalovirus infection. Each CDR3 protein is one row after TCRdb ran MiXCR on the reads. The sample holds approximately 100,000 distinct CDR3 sequences, 23% seen once. The sequencing input was CD8+ T cells from PBMCs. These receptors were collected from a human donor in good health (CMV status not recorded). Some clones in this sample may be carry-over from other donors' samples.

This clonotype turned up a few times. The gene calls are TRBV7-9 and TRBJ2-5; D remains ambiguous. V lost 4 bases and J lost 2, with 8 bases in between. CDR1 is SEHNR and CDR2 is FQNEAQ in the germline V gene (reference sequence). The CDR3 has 13 residues. The CDR3 bases are TGTGCCAGCAGCTACGAGATTCAAGAGACCCAGTACTTC. Amino acid sequence: CASSYEIQETQYF. The variable domain in full, completed from reference TRBV7-9 and TRBJ2-5, reads DTGVSQNPRHKITKRGQNVTFRCDPISEHNRLYWYRQTLGQGPEFLTYFQNEAQLEKSRLLSDRFSAERPKGSFSTLEIQRTEQGDSAMYLCASSYEIQETQYFGPGTRLLVL.

There are a few counts of this clonotype. The V and J genes are TRBV4-2 and TRBJ1-4, with D maybe TRBD1 (5 bases). Deletions cut 1 base from V and 6 bases from J, with 15 bases between. CDR1 is LGHNA and CDR2 is YNFKEQ in the germline V gene. The CDR3 covers 16 residues. DNA of the CDR3: TGTGCCAGCAGCCAAGCCCCGACAGATCCGGATGAAAAACTGTTTTTT. Encoded protein: CASSQAPTDPDEKLFF.

The chain couples TRBV29-1 to TRBJ2-2; 11 bases are a match to TRBD2. V was clipped by 7 bases and J by 5 bases; unmatched bases: 6. The germline CDR1 and CDR2 sequences are SQVTM and ANQGSEA. The CDR3 is 14 amino acids. The CDR3 DNA follows: TGCAGCGCAGTACTAGCGGGAGATACCGGGGAGCTGTTTTTT. Translating it yields CSAVLAGDTGELFF.

This clonotype turned up a few times. V usage is TRBV20-1 and J usage is TRBJ2-7; no definite D call. The CDR3 covers 14 residues. Germline V gene data show CDR1 as DFQATT and CDR2 as SNEGSKA (reference sequence). V was pared by 0 bases and J by 0 bases, with 9 bases between. DNA of the CDR3: TGCAGTGCTAGAGATAGCCTAGACTCCTACGAGCAGTACTTC. It yields the protein CSARDSLDSYEQYF.

The V call is TRBV20-1, the J call TRBJ2-7; D is uncertain. The V gene lost 0 bases and the J gene lost 1 base, with 13 bases spanning the gap. The V gene's germline CDR1 is DFQATT and CDR2 SNEGSKA (reference sequence). This CDR3 has 15 amino acids. CDR3 in DNA: TGCAGTGCTAGAGATCTCCACCGATCGTCCTACGAGCAGTACTTC. Translation gives CSARDLHRSSYEQYF.

The chain couples TRBV11-3 to TRBJ2-1, with D possibly being TRBD1 (5 bases). Germline CDR1 and CDR2: SGHNT and YENEEA. CDR3 size: 15 residues. V lost 1 base, J lost 2 bases, and 9 bases lay in between. CDR3 nucleotides: TGTGCCAGCAGCTTAGTCAGGGCCCCCTACAATGAGCAGTTCTTC. It translates to CASSLVRAPYNEQFF.

The rearrangement uses TRBV7-9 and TRBJ2-3; weak D call: TRBD2 (6 bases). The germline CDR1 and CDR2 sequences are SEHNR and FQNEAQ (reference sequence). This CDR3 region has 14 residues. V dropped 3 bases and J dropped 4 bases, with 11 bases sitting between them. The CDR3 loop is CASSLVREADTQYF. The DNA of the CDR3 is TGTGCCAGCAGCTTGGTCAGGGAGGCAGATACGCAGTATTTT.

J is TRBJ2-4 and V is TRBV29-1; 7 bases are shared with TRBD2. Germline V lookup: CDR1 SQVTM, CDR2 ANQGSEA. Trimming removed 5 bases from V and 4 bases from J; junction bases left unmatched: 8. This CDR3 region has 14 residues. This CDR3 reads CSVMLGGGKNIQYF. The CDR3 DNA follows: TGCAGCGTTATGTTGGGCGGGGGAAAAAACATTCAGTACTTC.

This clonotype was observed at least ten times. The rearrangement joins TRBV7-2 to TRBJ2-3; D gene unclear. V lost 0 bases and J lost 4, with 8 bases in between. CDR3 size: 14 residues. CDR1 is SGHTA and CDR2 is FQGNSA in the germline V gene. For the CDR3, the DNA is TGTGCCAGCAGCTTAGCCCTAGGGCCAGATACGCAGTATTTT. Translated, it gives CASSLALGPDTQYF.

This clonotype appeared many times. The chain recombines TRBV7-2 with TRBJ1-4, with 7 positions matching TRBD1. The V gene end was trimmed by 3 bases and the J gene end by 6 bases; junction bases not matched to a gene: 4. The CDR3 spans 14 residues. Germline CDR1 is SGHTA and CDR2 is FQGNSA. The CDR3 protein is CASSFRTGDEKLFF. The CDR3 DNA reads as TGTGCCAGCAGCTTCCGGACAGGAGATGAAAAACTGTTTTTT.

This clonotype was seen many times. The rearrangement uses TRBV11-2 and TRBJ2-7, with TRBD1 matching 8 bases. With 1 base clipped from V and 3 bases from J, the junction kept 2 bases outside the gene matches. The germline gives CDR1 SGHAT, CDR2 FQNNGV. CDR3 length: 14 residues. CDR3 DNA sequence: TGTGCCAGCAGCTTAGCACAGGGGGTCTACGAGCAGTACTTC. Residues: CASSLAQGVYEQYF.

This clonotype has just a few counts. The chain is built from TRBV28 and TRBJ1-1; 10 positions agree with TRBD1. The CDR3 is 17 amino acids. In germline, CDR1 is MDHEN, CDR2 SYDVKM. V was pared by 2 bases and J by 0 bases, with 6 bases of the junction left unmatched. CDR3 coding DNA: TGTGCCAGCAGTTTAAAACCGGGACAGGGGTTGAACACTGAAGCTTTCTTT. Translation: CASSLKPGQGLNTEAFF.

This clonotype was seen repeatedly, ten times or more. This chain connects TRBV7-2 to TRBJ2-2, with 7 bases that match TRBD2. Germline assignment: CDR1 SGHTA and CDR2 FQGNSA. This CDR3 contains 16 residues. Germline trimming cut 2 bases from V and 6 bases from J; bases unmatched to any gene: 9. The CDR3 region has the DNA TGTGCCAGCAGCTTATCTCCGCCGGGAGGTTCCGGGGAGCTGTTTTTT. Its protein is CASSLSPPGGSGELFF.

The chain combines TRBV7-9 with TRBJ2-2; D may be TRBD1 (5 bases). Germline lookup yields CDR1 SEHNR and CDR2 FQNEAQ (reference sequence). The V end was cut by 3 bases, the J end by 4 bases, with 12 bases between. This CDR3 comprises 15 residues. The CDR3 is CASSLIQGSTGELFF. CDR3 DNA: TGTGCCAGCAGCTTGATCCAGGGAAGCACCGGGGAGCTGTTTTTT. Looking up the rest from reference TRBV7-9 and TRBJ2-2 gives the full variable domain: DTGVSQNPRHKITKRGQNVTFRCDPISEHNRLYWYRQTLGQGPEFLTYFQNEAQLEKSRLLSDRFSAERPKGSFSTLEIQRTEQGDSAMYLCASSLIQGSTGELFFGEGSRLTVL.

A few counts support this clonotype. The chain combines TRBV4-1 with TRBJ2-2, with TRBD2 matching over 7 bases. The trim removed 0 bases at V and 0 bases at J, leaving 4 bases unmatched. CDR1 and CDR2 from the germline V gene are MGHRA and YSYEKL. This CDR3 is 17 amino acids long. CDR3 nucleotides: TGCGCCAGCAGCCAAGAAGAGCGGGGCGCGAACACCGGGGAGCTGTTTTTT. As protein: CASSQEERGANTGELFF.

This clonotype has just a few counts. The chain has TRBV28 and TRBJ2-5, with TRBD2 identical over 13 bases. In germline, CDR1 is MDHEN, CDR2 SYDVKM. The CDR3 contains 17 residues. V gave up 6 bases and J gave up 1 base; unmatched junction bases: 8. Here the CDR3 reads CASSPGLAGRFQETQYF. In DNA form, the CDR3 reads TGTGCCAGCAGCCCGGGACTAGCGGGGAGGTTCCAAGAGACCCAGTACTTC.

CDR3 DNA: TGTGCCTGGAGGGACACGAACACCGGGGAGCTGTTTTTT. It translates to CAWRDTNTGELFF. The V and J genes are TRBV30 and TRBJ2-2, with D possibly TRBD1 on 5 matching bases. Trimming stripped 3 bases from V and 0 bases from J, with 5 bases between. This CDR3 contains 13 residues. Per germline, CDR1 GTSNPN and CDR2 SVGIG (reference sequence).

This chain uses TRBV7-9 with TRBJ1-5; D gene uncertain. The CDR3 length is 14 residues. Per germline, CDR1 SEHNR and CDR2 FQNEAQ (reference sequence). Trimming took 3 bases from V and 2 from J, leaving 8 bases between them. CDR3 sequence reads: CASSLPGGNQPQHF. CDR3 DNA: TGTGCCAGCAGCTTGCCGGGAGGCAATCAGCCCCAGCATTTT.

CDR3 coding DNA: TGTGCCAGCAGCCCAGTAGGCGGACAAGAAGCTTTCTTT. It yields the protein CASSPVGGQEAFF. The V gene is TRBV7-6, the J gene TRBJ1-1, with D possibly being TRBD1 (5 bases). The V gene lost 5 bases and the J gene lost 8 bases, with 15 bases spanning the gap. The CDR3 contains 13 residues. Looked up from germline, CDR1 is SGHVS and CDR2 is FNYEAQ.

This clonotype was seen at least ten times. The chain links TRBV7-9 to TRBJ2-5; 11 positions agree with TRBD2. The CDR3 extends over 16 amino acids. CDR1 SEHNR and CDR2 FQNEAQ come from the germline V gene (reference sequence). The V segment lost 5 bases and the J segment 2 bases; nucleotides outside the gene matches: 7. CDR3 nucleotides: TGTGCCAGCAGCGCCTCCGGGACTAGCGGTCAAGAGACCCAGTACTTC. Encoded protein: CASSASGTSGQETQYF.

This clonotype was counted at least ten times. J is TRBJ2-1 and V is TRBV7-8, with D maybe TRBD2 (6 bases). This CDR3 comprises 14 residues. CDR1 is SGHVS and CDR2 is FQNEAQ in the germline V gene. Trimming pared 4 bases from V and 10 bases from J, leaving 17 bases between. As DNA, the CDR3 is TGTGCCAGCAGCTCCTCGGAGGGCTTGGGGGAGCAGTTCTTC. Its protein product is CASSSSEGLGEQFF.